The 7 T cell receptor beta chains below all came from one sample that was sequenced in a study of shared clonotypes between healthy human individuals. Produced via immunoSEQ multiplex PCR; TCRdb's table is partial and in-frame only. Of 2 million to 2.5 million clones in the sample, more than 80% were seen once. Sequencing input: naive CD4+ T cells from PBMCs. The subset was: CD45RA+ positively selected. Every receptor here comes from a man aged 18 to 35 in good health. Some clones in this sample may be carry-over from other donors' samples.

The V gene is TRBV6-5, the J gene TRBJ2-7, with 10 bases fitting TRBD1. The CDR3 loop spans 15 amino acids. From germline, CDR1 is MNHEY and CDR2 SVGAGI. With V trimmed by 2 bases and J by 3 bases, 4 bases remained unmatched. The CDR3 is CASSYQGQGVYEQYF. The CDR3 DNA reads as TGTGCCAGCAGTTACCAAGGACAGGGGGTCTACGAGCAGTACTTC.

This clone was seen just once. The V and J genes are TRBV5-1 and TRBJ1-2; 11 positions match TRBD1. Germline trimming cut 4 bases from V and 6 bases from J; bases unmatched to any gene: 8. This CDR3 contains 15 residues. Germline lookup yields CDR1 SGHRS and CDR2 YFSETQ. CDR3 loop: CASSNRDRGWDGYTF. The DNA for the CDR3 is TGCGCCAGCAGCAACCGGGACAGGGGGTGGGATGGCTACACCTTC.

The rearrangement joins TRBV29-1 to TRBJ2-2, with D hard to call. CDR1 is SQVTM, CDR2 ANQGSEA, per germline. CDR3 size: 13 residues. With 5 bases removed from V and 3 bases from J, the gap between germline ends came to 10 bases. The CDR3 protein is CSVLGPYTGELFF. The CDR3, as DNA: TGCAGCGTTCTTGGACCATACACCGGGGAGCTGTTTTTT.

V is TRBV29-1 and J is TRBJ2-5; TRBD1 is a possible D gene (8 bases). There are 14 residues in the CDR3. Germline CDR1 SQVTM, CDR2 ANQGSEA. V lost 5 bases, J lost 5 bases, and 18 bases lay in between. For the CDR3, the DNA is TGCAGCGTTCGCTTCGGACAGGGAGGGGAGACCCAGTACTTC. Amino acids: CSVRFGQGGETQYF.

The rearrangement joins TRBV10-3 to TRBJ1-2; D is possibly TRBD1 (5 bases). V lost 2 bases and J lost 5, with 12 bases in between. CDR1 is ENHRY and CDR2 is SYGVKD in the germline V gene. The CDR3 covers 14 residues. The CDR3 is CAISEQGSMYGYTF. The CDR3, as DNA: TGTGCCATCAGTGAGCAGGGTAGCATGTATGGCTACACCTTC.

This clone is a singleton in its sample. The rearrangement joins TRBV11-2 to TRBJ2-7, with D maybe TRBD1 (6 bases). Per the germline V gene, CDR1 is SGHAT and CDR2 is FQNNGV. This CDR3 spans 14 amino acids. Trimming shortened V by 6 bases and J by 5 bases, and 17 bases separated the two germline ends. In DNA, the CDR3 is TGTGCCAGCAGATTGGTACAGGGAGCCCACGAGCAGTACTTC. Translation: CASRLVQGAHEQYF.

As for this clone: Other nucleotide sequences from this sample produce the same CDR3. The chain combines TRBV6-1 with TRBJ2-3, with no clear D. From germline, CDR1 is MNHNS and CDR2 SASEGT. Trimming took 4 bases from V and 9 from J, leaving 11 bases between them. The CDR3 is 12 amino acids. Here the CDR3 reads CASSGGTGTQYF. The CDR3 coding sequence is TGTGCCAGCAGTGGGGGAACTGGCACGCAGTATTTT.